Each of the 11 T cell receptor beta chains below was sequenced from the same sample in a study of shared clonotypes between healthy human individuals. The naive CD8 subset, CD45RO-negative cells positively selected for CCR7, excluded terminally differentiated effector memory CD45RA+ cells. Repertoires were generated with immunoSEQ multiplex PCR, while TCRdb's copy carries only in-frame clones and drops some. Of 550,000 to 750,000 clones listed, about 90% are singletons. Sequenced input: naive CD8+ T cells sorted from blood. These receptors were obtained from a young man in good health.

This rearrangement joins TRBV5-1 to TRBJ2-5, with 11 positions matching TRBD2. With 5 bases clipped from V and 5 bases from J, the junction kept 11 bases outside the gene matches. The CDR3 runs to 16 residues. CDR1 is SGHRS and CDR2 is YFSETQ in the germline V gene. The CDR3 reads CASRTSGSGGRETQYF. The CDR3 DNA follows: TGCGCCAGCAGAACTAGCGGGAGCGGTGGCAGGGAGACCCAGTACTTC.

This chain links TRBV5-1 with TRBJ2-1; the match to TRBD1 covers 8 bases. CDR3 size: 15 residues. Germline loops: CDR1 SGHRS, CDR2 YFSETQ. Trimming removed 4 bases from V and 7 bases from J; junction bases left unmatched: 10. CDR3 sequence: CASSPTGQVENEQFF. CDR3 in DNA: TGCGCCAGCAGCCCTACGGGACAGGTCGAAAATGAGCAGTTCTTC. Together with reference TRBV5-1 and TRBJ2-1, the CDR3 gives the full variable domain: KAGVTQTPRYLIKTRGQQVTLSCSPISGHRSVSWYQQTPGQGLQFLFEYFSETQRNKGNFPGRFSGRQFSNSRSEMNVSTLELGDSALYLCASSPTGQVENEQFFGPGTRLTVL.

The V and J genes are TRBV19 and TRBJ2-1, with 11 bases that match TRBD2. This CDR3 contains 17 residues. The junction had 13 bases not matched to a gene; V was cut back by 5 bases and J by 7 bases. Germline V gene lookup returns CDR1 LNHDA and CDR2 SQIVND (reference sequence). As DNA, the CDR3 is TGTGCCAGTAGTCCCATAGGACTAGCGGGTTTCTTTAATGAGCAGTTCTTC. Translating it yields CASSPIGLAGFFNEQFF. Full variable domain (remainder filled in from reference TRBV19 and TRBJ2-1): DGGITQSPKYLFRKEGQNVTLSCEQNLNHDAMYWYRQDPGQGLRLIYYSQIVNDFQKGDIAEGYSVSREKKESFPLTVTSAQKNPTAFYLCASSPIGLAGFFNEQFFGPGTRLTVL.

The rearrangement uses TRBV7-3 and TRBJ2-3; D gene uncertain. Germline-derived CDR1 and CDR2 are SGHTA and FQGTGA. V lost 0 bases and J lost 1, with 17 bases in between. CDR3 length: 18 amino acids. The CDR3 DNA sequence: TGTGCCAGCAGCTTAACGCGGTGGGGTCCCCTTCGCACAGATACGCAGTATTTT. Encoded protein: CASSLTRWGPLRTDTQYF.

CDR3 coding DNA: TGCGCCAGCAGCTTTACGGCTCTTGTACTAGGGGGAGGGCCCTCGGAGACCCAGTACTTC. Translated, it gives CASSFTALVLGGGPSETQYF. The chain links TRBV5-1 to TRBJ2-5, with D perhaps matching TRBD2 (7 bases). Trimming cost V 2 bases and J 5 bases, with 31 bases left between them. Germline values: CDR1 SGHRS, CDR2 YFSETQ. The CDR3 is made up of 20 amino acids.

The rearrangement links TRBV15 to TRBJ1-5, with 8 bases aligning to TRBD1. Trimming at V came to 8 bases and at J to 5 bases, leaving 5 bases not matched to a gene. This CDR3 contains 13 residues. From germline, CDR1 is LNHNV and CDR2 YYDKDF (reference sequence). CDR3 DNA sequence: TGTGCCACCGGGGAACAGGGGGATCAGCCCCAGCATTTT. It is translated as CATGEQGDQPQHF.

This clone appeared once. This sequence joins TRBV28 and TRBJ2-4; 8 bases are a match to TRBD1. J lost 8 bases, V lost 2 bases, and 5 bases had no gene match. The CDR3 contains 14 residues. The germline gives CDR1 MDHEN, CDR2 SYDVKM. The CDR3 DNA sequence: TGTGCCAGCAGTTTACAGGGGGCGCCGGACATTCAGTACTTC. The encoded protein is CASSLQGAPDIQYF. Looking up the rest from reference TRBV28 and TRBJ2-4 gives the full variable domain: DVKVTQSSRYLVKRTGEKVFLECVQDMDHENMFWYRQDPGLGLRLIYFSYDVKMKEKGDIPEGYSVSREKKERFSLILESASTNQTSMYLCASSLQGAPDIQYFGAGTRLSVL.

This chain uses TRBV28 with TRBJ2-1, with 14 bases identical to TRBD2. Per the germline V gene, CDR1 is MDHEN and CDR2 is SYDVKM. The CDR3 sequence is 20 residues long. V gave up 6 bases and J gave up 2 bases; unmatched junction bases: 15. CDR3 region: CASSCPPGTSGRGTYNEQFF. CDR3 in DNA: TGTGCCAGCAGCTGTCCTCCGGGGACTAGCGGGAGAGGAACCTACAATGAGCAGTTCTTC.

The CDR3 sequence: CASSLTSRGHRNTEAFF. The CDR3 nucleotides read TGTGCCAGCAGCCTAACGTCCAGGGGGCACCGGAACACTGAAGCTTTCTTT. The chain has TRBV13 and TRBJ1-1; 8 nucleotides agree with TRBD1. The length of the CDR3 is 17 residues. Trimming cost V 5 bases and J 1 base; bases outside gene matches: 12. Germline assignment: CDR1 PRHDT and CDR2 FYEKMQ (reference sequence).

CDR3 sequence (DNA): TGTGCCAGTAGTATAATTCCAGGACAGGGGACAGATACGCAGTATTTT. Amino acids: CASSIIPGQGTDTQYF. The genes are TRBV19 and TRBJ2-3, with TRBD1 identical over 9 bases. V was clipped by 2 bases and J by 3 bases; unmatched bases: 6. Looked up from germline, CDR1 is LNHDA and CDR2 is SQIVND (reference sequence). The CDR3 has 16 residues.

V and J are TRBV5-1 and TRBJ2-1; 14 positions match TRBD2. V was clipped by 2 bases and J by 7 bases; unmatched bases: 5. This CDR3 contains 16 residues. CDR1 is SGHRS and CDR2 is YFSETQ in the germline V gene. The CDR3: CASSFDWTSGRNEQFF. The CDR3 coding sequence is TGCGCCAGCAGCTTCGATTGGACTAGCGGGAGGAATGAGCAGTTCTTC.